This T cell receptor beta chain was obtained from a study of CD8+ T cells in alopecia areata. Study at large: Treated patients were dosed with oral tofacitinib, taking 5 to 10 mg twice daily.

Treatment reported: oral pan-JAK inhibitor, 5-10 mg twice daily. This clone occurred a few times. Investigators isolated RNA and reverse transcribed it into cDNA to act as the sequencing template. TCRdb keeps only in-frame clones here, not all; method: immunoSEQ multiplex PCR. This table has some 110,000 clones, around 58% appearing once. Here the sequenced sample was CD8+ T cells sorted from blood, taken at week 4, from a patient treated with tofacitinib. This clonotype was sampled from a human donor with alopecia areata.

CDR3 nucleotide sequence: TGTGCCAGCAGCTCCCACCTAGCGGGGGCCTCAGAGACCCAGTACTTC. This translates into CASSSHLAGASETQYF. The V gene is TRBV27, the J gene TRBJ2-5; 10 bases align to TRBD2. J lost 4 bases, V lost 6 bases, and 11 bases had no gene match. This CDR3 has 16 amino acids. Germline V gene lookup returns CDR1 MNHEY and CDR2 SMNVEV (reference sequence).